Here is one T cell receptor (beta chain) with its context. Its specificity is unknown. The method was immunoSEQ multiplex PCR; TCRdb's version includes in-frame clones alone and lacks a portion of them. The sample carries 85,000 to 100,000 clones, almost 70% recorded once. These data are taken from a study of shared clonotypes between healthy human individuals. Notes on the study in general: Sampling used blood alone; tissue repertoires probably differ.

This CDR3 has 14 amino acids. The V gene end was trimmed by 2 bases and the J gene end by 4 bases; junction bases not matched to a gene: 3. Germline loops: CDR1 MNHNY, CDR2 SVGAGI (reference sequence). This chain links TRBV6-6 with TRBJ2-7; 9 bases map to TRBD1. This receptor was taken from a man aged 25-45 years in good health. Specimen: memory CD8+ T cells sorted from blood. Subset of the sample: CD45RO+ cells pooled with CCR7-negative TemRA cells. CDR3 DNA sequence: TGTGCCAGCAGTTACGACAGGGGGTATTACGAGCAGTACTTC. Amino acids: CASSYDRGYYEQYF.